The T cell receptor beta chain described here comes from a study of cytomegalovirus exposure and HLA in healthy donors. V was cut by 4 bases and J by 7 bases, with 24 bases left in between. From germline, CDR1 is SGHRS and CDR2 YFSETQ. This CDR3 spans 16 amino acids. The donors were part of the validation cohort of 100 to 150 subjects. That cohort was separate from the first cohort, which comprised about 670 subjects. The data were produced by immunoSEQ multiplex PCR, yet TCRdb's version contains in-frame clones alone and is incomplete. Here the sample spans approximately 260,000 clones, roughly 85% being singletons.

The sample consisted of PBMCs. The TCR originated in a woman aged 18-35 years in good health and CMV-seronegative. The chain combines TRBV5-1 with TRBJ2-7; a possible D gene is TRBD2 (6 bases). The CDR3 nucleotides read TGCGCCAGCAGCCCCACGGGGGTCGGGAGCCCGGGGGAGCAGTACTTC. It is translated as CASSPTGVGSPGEQYF. Full variable domain (remainder filled in from reference TRBV5-1 and TRBJ2-7): KAGVTQTPRYLIKTRGQQVTLSCSPISGHRSVSWYQQTPGQGLQFLFEYFSETQRNKGNFPGRFSGRQFSNSRSEMNVSTLELGDSALYLCASSPTGVGSPGEQYFGPGTRLTVT.